These 21 T cell receptor beta chains were all obtained from the same sample, sequenced in a study of blood T cells in healthy people across ages. The authors ran a second PCR of about 7 to 11 cycles using a sample-barcoded 5' primer and a J-beta primer mix. One entry per CDR3 protein results from TCRdb running MiXCR on the 5' RACE reads. The sample includes some 1.8 million distinct CDR3 sequences, approximately 40% of them seen just once. Input material: blood. These receptors were collected from a human donor in good health.

The CDR3 loop reads CATSDLPGQGNTGELFF. The CDR3 DNA is TGTGCCACCAGTGATTTGCCGGGACAGGGGAACACCGGGGAGCTGTTTTTT. This chain joins TRBV24-1 and TRBJ2-2; 9 bases agree with TRBD1. After removal of 0 bases from V and 1 base from J, the junction contained 2 bases not matched to a gene. Germline V lookup: CDR1 KGHDR, CDR2 SFDVKD. The CDR3 sequence is 17 residues long.

This clonotype was seen a handful of times. The chain combines TRBV7-6 with TRBJ2-7; TRBD2 might be the D (7 bases). With 6 bases removed from V and 5 bases from J, the gap between germline ends came to 14 bases. Germline V gene sequence: CDR1 SGHVS, CDR2 FNYEAQ. The CDR3 is 13 residues long. CDR3 protein: CASRGGGTNEQYF. The CDR3 DNA sequence: TGTGCCAGCAGAGGGGGGGGTACGAACGAGCAGTACTTC. The full variable domain, completed using reference TRBV7-6 and TRBJ2-7, is GAGVSQSPRYKVTKRGQDVALRCDPISGHVSLYWYRQALGQGPEFLTYFNYEAQQDKSGLPNDRFSAERPEGSISTLTIQRTEQRDSAMYRCASRGGGTNEQYFGPGTRLTVT.

This clonotype was seen only once. The V and J genes are TRBV5-1 and TRBJ2-2; D is undetermined. V was clipped by 1 base and J by 1 base, with 5 bases between them. The CDR3 is 14 residues long. CDR1 SGHRS and CDR2 YFSETQ come from the germline V gene. CDR3 nucleotides: TGCGCCAGCAGCTTGTATGTGAACACCGGGGAGCTGTTTTTT. Protein sequence: CASSLYVNTGELFF.

The chain is built from TRBV5-1 and TRBJ2-1; 8 bases are shared with TRBD1. V lost 2 bases to trimming and J lost 4 bases; unmatched junction nucleotides: 8. The CDR3 loop spans 16 amino acids. Germline lookup yields CDR1 SGHRS and CDR2 YFSETQ. This chain's CDR3 is CASSFAGTGSYNEQFF. Written as DNA, the CDR3 is TGCGCCAGCAGCTTCGCCGGGACAGGTAGTTACAATGAGCAGTTCTTC.

This chain connects TRBV20-1 to TRBJ2-3; D unclear. The V end was cut by 5 bases, the J end by 4 bases, with 13 bases between. This CDR3 contains 13 residues. Germline V gene sequence: CDR1 DFQATT, CDR2 SNEGSKA (reference sequence). The CDR3 spells CSALFDRPDTQYF. The CDR3 nucleotides are TGCAGTGCTCTATTCGATAGACCAGATACGCAGTATTTT.

This clonotype was found a few times. J is TRBJ2-5 and V is TRBV10-3, with D possibly matching TRBD1 (6 bases). Trimming left V 2 bases short and J 5 bases short, with 15 bases between. The germline gives CDR1 ENHRY, CDR2 SYGVKD. This CDR3 region has 15 residues. This chain's CDR3 is CAISEGQRGLETQYF. CDR3 nucleotide sequence: TGTGCCATCAGTGAGGGACAGAGGGGTTTGGAGACCCAGTACTTC.

This clonotype was recorded a few times. The chain employs TRBV28 and TRBJ2-4; D possibly matches TRBD1 or TRBD2 (5 bases each). Trimming removed 7 bases at V and 2 bases at J, with 12 bases between. The CDR3 spans 14 residues. The germline V gene encodes CDR1 MDHEN and CDR2 SYDVKM. In nucleotides, the CDR3 is TGTGCCAGCACCCTGGGACCCTCCAAAAACATTCAGTACTTC. This translates into CASTLGPSKNIQYF.

V is TRBV6-6 and J is TRBJ1-5; tentative D call: TRBD1 (5 bases). V was cut by 6 bases and J by 1 base, with 13 bases left in between. Germline loops: CDR1 MNHNY, CDR2 SVGAGI (reference sequence). The CDR3 has 15 amino acids. The CDR3 coding sequence is TGTGCCAGCAGACGCGGGGGACGGAGCAATCAGCCCCAGCATTTT. The encoded protein is CASRRGGRSNQPQHF.

CDR3 in DNA: TGCAGTGCTGGAAACCGGGAAACATTTCCAACTGAAGCTTTCTTT. It translates to CSAGNRETFPTEAFF. This chain joins TRBV20-1 and TRBJ1-1; the D is unclear. The CDR3 contains 15 residues. Germline V lookup: CDR1 DFQATT, CDR2 SNEGSKA (reference sequence). Trimming took 5 bases from V and 5 from J, leaving 21 bases between them.

This chain joins TRBV7-3 and TRBJ1-1, with D tentatively TRBD1 (5 bases). Looked up from germline, CDR1 is SGHTA and CDR2 is FQGTGA. The V gene lost 5 bases and the J gene lost 3 bases, with 13 bases spanning the gap. The CDR3 length is 14 residues. CDR3 loop: CASSPGGGYTEAFF. The DNA for the CDR3 is TGTGCCAGCAGCCCCGGGGGGGGATACACTGAAGCTTTCTTT.

This clonotype was seen only a few times. V and J are TRBV7-9 and TRBJ1-3; D remains ambiguous. CDR1 is SEHNR, CDR2 FQNEAQ, per germline (reference sequence). The CDR3 has 14 residues. The V end lost 5 bases, the J end lost 1 base, and 9 bases lay between the germline ends. CDR3 amino acids: CASSPRPSGNTIYF. The CDR3 coding sequence is TGTGCCAGCAGCCCCAGACCGTCTGGAAACACCATATATTTT. The complete variable domain, with remaining parts taken from reference TRBV7-9 and TRBJ1-3, reads DTGVSQNPRHKITKRGQNVTFRCDPISEHNRLYWYRQTLGQGPEFLTYFQNEAQLEKSRLLSDRFSAERPKGSFSTLEIQRTEQGDSAMYLCASSPRPSGNTIYFGEGSWLTVV.

This clonotype came up a few times. The chain employs TRBV28 and TRBJ2-5, with D perhaps TRBD1 (6 bases). V gave up 6 bases and J gave up 5 bases, with 16 bases separating them. This CDR3 is built from 14 residues. From germline, CDR1 is MDHEN and CDR2 SYDVKM. The CDR3, as DNA: TGTGCCAGCAGGGGTAACAGGGTTAAGGAGACCCAGTACTTC. It yields the protein CASRGNRVKETQYF.

The table lists this clonotype with a few counts. The chain joins TRBV20-1 to TRBJ2-4; perhaps TRBD1 as D (6 bases). Trimming took 1 base from V and 9 from J, leaving 13 bases between them. CDR3 length: 13 residues. The germline gives CDR1 DFQATT, CDR2 SNEGSKA (reference sequence). The CDR3 spells CSARGDDRSIQYF. The CDR3 DNA sequence: TGCAGTGCTAGAGGGGACGACAGGAGCATTCAGTACTTC.

This clonotype was picked up a small number of times. The rearrangement joins TRBV15 to TRBJ2-3; D may match TRBD1 or TRBD2 (5 bases each). The CDR3 consists of 16 residues. Germline values: CDR1 LNHNV, CDR2 YYDKDF (reference sequence). Trimming left V 3 bases short and J 2 bases short, with 15 bases between. The CDR3 sequence: CATSSPVGDPTDTQYF. In nucleotides, the CDR3 is TGTGCCACCAGCAGCCCTGTGGGGGACCCCACAGATACGCAGTATTTT.

The chain carries TRBV5-1 and TRBJ2-1; D is undetermined. V shed 2 bases and J shed 6 bases, with 9 bases lying between them. Per the germline V gene, CDR1 is SGHRS and CDR2 is YFSETQ. The CDR3 consists of 13 residues. CDR3 in amino acids: CASSLSTLNEQFF. CDR3 nucleotide sequence: TGCGCCAGCAGCTTATCCACTCTCAATGAGCAGTTCTTC.

The V and J genes are TRBV10-3 and TRBJ2-5; 10 bases align to TRBD2. Trimming removed 6 bases from V and 2 bases from J; junction bases left unmatched: 6. The germline gives CDR1 ENHRY, CDR2 SYGVKD. The CDR3 is 15 amino acids. The CDR3: CAISPTSGVQETQYF. The CDR3 DNA reads TGTGCCATCAGCCCTACTAGCGGGGTACAAGAGACCCAGTACTTC.

This chain links TRBV30 with TRBJ1-6; D remains unclear. The CDR3 totals 13 residues. V lost 3 bases, J lost 11 bases, and 14 bases lay in between. Germline-derived CDR1 and CDR2 are GTSNPN and SVGIG (reference sequence). CDR3 region: CAWRLSGSPPLHF. DNA of the CDR3: TGTGCCTGGAGACTGAGCGGGTCTCCACCCCTCCACTTT.

This clonotype has at least ten counts. The V gene is TRBV13, the J gene TRBJ2-3, with TRBD2 matching 15 bases. Unmatched junction bases numbered 2, after V lost 6 bases and J lost 4 bases. Germline CDR1 and CDR2: PRHDT and FYEKMQ (reference sequence). This CDR3 is built from 15 residues. The CDR3 protein is CASSRTSGGADTQYF. The CDR3 DNA follows: TGTGCCAGCAGTCGGACTAGCGGGGGGGCAGATACGCAGTATTTT.

J is TRBJ1-5 and V is TRBV5-6; D remains ambiguous. The germline gives CDR1 SGHDT, CDR2 YYEEEE. The V end was cut by 6 bases, the J end by 3 bases, with 10 bases between. The CDR3 spans 13 residues. The CDR3 bases are TGTGCCAGCACCTCCTGGGACAATCAGCCCCAGCATTTT. It is translated as CASTSWDNQPQHF.

This clonotype was counted only a few times. The chain has TRBV4-1 and TRBJ1-2; TRBD1 is a possible D gene (6 bases). The CDR3 has 19 residues. Germline CDR1 reads MGHRA; CDR2 reads YSYEKL. V was trimmed by 2 bases and J by 5 bases, leaving 27 bases between them. CDR3 DNA: TGCGCCAGCAGCCAAAACGGCCCTCGAGGACAGATGGATTTTTATGGCTACACCTTC. Translation gives CASSQNGPRGQMDFYGYTF.

The sample holds a few counts of this clonotype. The chain carries TRBV6-5 and TRBJ2-1; no firm D call. Germline V gives CDR1 MNHEY, CDR2 SVGAGI. This CDR3 region has 11 residues. V was clipped by 6 bases and J by 12 bases, with 12 bases between them. The CDR3 coding sequence is TGTGCCAGCAGATCGCAGGAAGTGCAGTTCTTC. This sequence encodes CASRSQEVQFF.